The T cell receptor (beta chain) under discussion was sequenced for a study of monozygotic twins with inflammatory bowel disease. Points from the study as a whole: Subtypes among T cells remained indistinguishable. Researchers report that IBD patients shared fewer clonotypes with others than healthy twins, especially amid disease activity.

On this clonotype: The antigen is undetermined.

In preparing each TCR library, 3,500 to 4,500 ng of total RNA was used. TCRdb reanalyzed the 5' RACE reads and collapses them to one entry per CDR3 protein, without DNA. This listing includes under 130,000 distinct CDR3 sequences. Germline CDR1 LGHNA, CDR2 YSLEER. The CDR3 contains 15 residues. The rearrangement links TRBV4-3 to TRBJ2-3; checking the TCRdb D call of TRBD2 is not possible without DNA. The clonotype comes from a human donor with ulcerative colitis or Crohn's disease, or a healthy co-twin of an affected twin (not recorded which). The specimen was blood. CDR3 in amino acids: CASSQGLAATDTQYF.